This T cell receptor beta chain derives from a study of immune cell composition in non-small cell lung cancer. Study background: Histologic subtype was mainly adenocarcinoma or squamous cell carcinoma.

This clone qualifies as large. Genomic DNA came from frozen unsorted single-cell suspensions. Sequencing was performed with immunoSEQ multiplex PCR; in TCRdb, only in-frame clones are kept and a portion is missing. The sample includes some 2,700 clones, 81% of them seen just once. The source is a human donor with non-small cell lung cancer. Input material: lung tumor tissue.

The CDR3 sequence is CASSLASGDLRGEQYF. The CDR3 nucleotides are TGTGCCAGCAGCTTAGCTAGCGGGGACCTCCGGGGCGAGCAGTACTTC. V is TRBV7-6 and J is TRBJ2-7; 8 nucleotides match TRBD2. V shed 0 bases, J shed 6 bases, and the junction held 10 bases outside the gene matches. The CDR3 is 16 amino acids. Germline loops: CDR1 SGHVS, CDR2 FNYEAQ.